Below are 28 T cell receptor beta chains sequenced from a single sample in a study of breast tumors, draining lymph nodes, adjacent tissues. A single record per CDR3 protein comes from TCRdb applying MiXCR to the multiplex PCR reads. This sample has fewer than 25,000 distinct CDR3 sequences, with about two fifths found just once. Sequencing input: breast tumor tissue. These receptor sequences come from a female donor with breast cancer. Some clones in this sample may be carry-over from other donors' samples.

This clonotype ranks as medium-sized (0.01 to 0.1%). CDR3 residues: CSVEEWSVAGAQETQYF. The DNA of the CDR3 is TGCAGCGTTGAAGAATGGAGTGTGGCAGGGGCACAAGAGACCCAGTACTTC. This rearrangement joins TRBV29-1 to TRBJ2-5; weak D call: TRBD1 (6 bases). This CDR3 comprises 17 residues. Germline lookup yields CDR1 SQVTM and CDR2 ANQGSEA. Trimming took off 0 bases at V and 2 bases at J, with 19 bases between the two ends.

A word on this clonotype: The limits of the CDR3 on the DNA are not certain, so only TCRdb's listed CDR3 is given. The chain joins TRBV5-4 to TRBJ2-6; the D call in the table, TRBD1, was not verified against the DNA. The CDR3 is 21 residues long, ends included. Per germline, CDR1 SGHNT and CDR2 YYREEE (reference sequence). The CDR3 reads CASSLTPEDTQYFGPGTRLTF.

In nucleotides, the CDR3 is TGTGCCACGTCGCCCAGTTCAGGATCGGGCTCACCCCTCCACTTT. Its protein product is CATSPSSGSGSPLHF. This chain connects TRBV7-9 to TRBJ1-6; no clear D gene. V lost 10 bases and J lost 10, with 23 bases in between. Per the germline V gene, CDR1 is SEHNR and CDR2 is FQNEAQ (reference sequence). The CDR3 runs to 15 residues. The full variable domain, completed using reference TRBV7-9 and TRBJ1-6, is DTGVSQNPRHKITKRGQNVTFRCDPISEHNRLYWYRQTLGQGPEFLTYFQNEAQLEKSRLLSDRFSAERPKGSFSTLEIQRTEQGDSAMYLCATSPSSGSGSPLHFGNGTRLTVT.

There are many counts of this clonotype. This chain connects TRBV11-2 to TRBJ2-5; 10 bases map to TRBD1. Germline CDR1 reads SGHAT; CDR2 reads FQNNGV. The length of the CDR3 is 17 residues. The V gene end was trimmed by 1 base and the J gene end by 3 bases; junction bases not matched to a gene: 8. CDR3 DNA: TGTGCCAGCAGCTTAGTTTTTTCCGGGACAGGGGAAGAGACCCAGTACTTC. This translates into CASSLVFSGTGEETQYF.

The chain has TRBV5-1 and TRBJ2-7, with 8 nucleotides matching TRBD1. V gave up 4 bases and J gave up 3 bases; unmatched junction bases: 9. CDR1 SGHRS and CDR2 YFSETQ come from the germline V gene. CDR3 length equals 15 residues. The CDR3 coding sequence is TGCGCCAGCAGCCTTCCTTGGACAGGGATCTACGAGCAGTACTTC. Translated: CASSLPWTGIYEQYF.

V gene TRBV12-3 or TRBV12-4 combines with J gene TRBJ1-2, with D tentatively TRBD1 (6 bases). V lost 6 bases, J lost 4 bases, and 12 bases lay in between. CDR3 size: 13 residues. CDR3: CASSLDSVYGYTF. The CDR3 DNA reads TGTGCCAGCAGCCTGGACAGTGTCTATGGCTACACCTTC.

The V gene is TRBV6-1, the J gene TRBJ2-7; D possibly uses TRBD1 or TRBD2 (5 bases each). Per the germline V gene, CDR1 is MNHNS and CDR2 is SASEGT. Between the trimmed V and J ends, which lost 3 bases and 1 base, there was a span of 13 bases. The CDR3 covers 15 residues. The CDR3 bases are TGTGCCAGCAGTGAGGCCGGGACCGGGTCCTACGAGCAGTACTTC. Amino acid sequence: CASSEAGTGSYEQYF.

Details on this clonotype: An end of the junction differs from the germline gene, which may be a read error. The V call is TRBV2, the J call TRBJ2-1, with 9 bases lining up with TRBD2. The CDR3 is 17 residues long. Germline CDR1 SNHLY, CDR2 FYNNEI. The CDR3 protein is CASSDDPSGTNYNGQFF. The CDR3 nucleotides are TGTGCCAGCAGTGATGACCCTAGCGGGACCAACTACAATGGGCAGTTCTTC.

V gene TRBV9 combines with J gene TRBJ2-5; D is ambiguous. The CDR3 is 12 amino acids. Germline lookup yields CDR1 SGDLS and CDR2 YYNGEE. Trimming took off 0 bases at V and 4 bases at J, with 4 bases between the two ends. This CDR3 reads CASSVDGETQYF. For the CDR3, the DNA is TGTGCCAGCAGCGTAGATGGAGAGACCCAGTACTTC.

This clonotype was observed at least ten times. The V call is TRBV19, the J call TRBJ2-7; unclear D gene. V was shortened by 4 bases and J by 2 bases, with 6 bases between the two germline ends. Germline V lookup: CDR1 LNHDA, CDR2 SQIVND (reference sequence). The CDR3 totals 12 residues. For the CDR3, the DNA is TGTGCCAGTAGTACACCCACCTACGAGCAGTACTTC. Translated, it gives CASSTPTYEQYF.

The chain is built from TRBV6-6 and TRBJ2-7; 7 bases align to TRBD2. Trimming removed 7 bases from V and 2 bases from J; junction bases left unmatched: 11. The CDR3 has 15 amino acids. Germline V gene sequence: CDR1 MNHNY, CDR2 SVGAGI (reference sequence). DNA of the CDR3: TGTGCCAGCACCTGGGGAGGGGACCGGCCCTACGAGCAGTACTTC. Translating it yields CASTWGGDRPYEQYF.

This clonotype was observed many times. V is TRBV12-3 or TRBV12-4 and J is TRBJ1-6, with TRBD1 matching 8 bases. V lost 7 bases and J lost 7; bases outside the gene matches: 9. The CDR3 loop spans 15 amino acids. In DNA, the CDR3 is TGTGCCAGCACAACTCAACAGGGGGTAAATTCACCCCTCCACTTT. Protein product: CASTTQQGVNSPLHF.

Judged by abundance, this clonotype is medium-sized. The chain recombines TRBV7-2 with TRBJ2-3, with D hard to call. The CDR3 extends over 11 amino acids. The V end lost 5 bases, the J end lost 11 bases, and 11 bases lay between the germline ends. Per the germline V gene, CDR1 is SGHTA and CDR2 is FQGNSA. The CDR3: CASSPASGQYF. DNA for the CDR3: TGTGCCAGCAGCCCGGCGAGTGGGCAGTATTTT.

The V and J genes are TRBV29-1 and TRBJ2-5; 10 bases agree with TRBD2. This CDR3 spans 14 amino acids. CDR1 SQVTM and CDR2 ANQGSEA come from the germline V gene. With V trimmed by 1 base and J by 5 bases, 4 bases remained unmatched. CDR3 nucleotide sequence: TGCAGCGTTGAAGGCCTAGCGGGAGTTGAGACCCAGTACTTC. Protein: CSVEGLAGVETQYF. Supplemented by reference TRBV29-1 and TRBJ2-5, the full variable domain reads SAVISQKPSRDICQRGTSLTIQCQVDSQVTMMFWYRQQPGQSLTLIATANQGSEATYESGFVIDKFPISRPNLTFSTLTVSNMSPEDSSIYLCSVEGLAGVETQYFGPGTRLLVL.

Ten or more counts support this clonotype. J is TRBJ2-7 and V is TRBV7-6; D uncertain. V was pared by 2 bases and J by 6 bases, with 17 bases between. Looked up from germline, CDR1 is SGHVS and CDR2 is FNYEAQ. The CDR3 runs to 15 residues. The CDR3 DNA follows: TGTGCCAGCAGCTTACGGTCCGGAGTTCCTGGCGAGCAGTACTTC. This translates into CASSLRSGVPGEQYF. Full variable domain (missing parts from reference TRBV7-6 and TRBJ2-7): GAGVSQSPRYKVTKRGQDVALRCDPISGHVSLYWYRQALGQGPEFLTYFNYEAQQDKSGLPNDRFSAERPEGSISTLTIQRTEQRDSAMYRCASSLRSGVPGEQYFGPGTRLTVT.

This clonotype has more than one count but fewer than ten. A much bigger clone sits one base away, suggesting this may be a read error. The chain has TRBV7-9 and TRBJ2-1, with a weak D call TRBD2 (5 bases). Germline V gene sequence: CDR1 SEHNR, CDR2 FQNEAQ (reference sequence). The length of the CDR3 is 15 residues. This chain's CDR3 is CASSLASVNTNEQLF. CDR3 DNA: TGTGCCAGCAGCTTAGCTAGCGTCAACACCAATGAGCAGCTCTTC.

This clonotype came up a few times. This chain joins TRBV6-1 and TRBJ1-2, with D unclear. The CDR3 extends over 13 amino acids. CDR1 MNHNS and CDR2 SASEGT come from the germline V gene. The V end lost 2 bases, the J end lost 8 bases, and 12 bases lay between the germline ends. CDR3 nucleotide sequence: TGTGCCAGCAGTGAAAATAGAGTTGGGGGCTACACCTTC. It specifies CASSENRVGGYTF.

This clonotype was seen at least ten times. The rearrangement uses TRBV4-3 and TRBJ2-7; 7 nucleotides match TRBD1. This CDR3 is 14 amino acids long. Germline trimming cut 4 bases from V and 2 bases from J; bases unmatched to any gene: 5. Germline V gene sequence: CDR1 LGHNA, CDR2 YSLEER. CDR3 nucleotides: TGCGCCAGCAGCCCTATAGACAGGGCCTACGAGCAGTACTTC. Translated, it gives CASSPIDRAYEQYF.

This clonotype was counted ten times or more. The CDR3 reads CATSDFGNEQFF. The CDR3, as DNA: TGTGCCACCAGTGATTTTGGCAATGAGCAGTTCTTC. V and J are TRBV24-1 and TRBJ2-1, with D uncertain. The germline CDR1 and CDR2 sequences are KGHDR and SFDVKD. This CDR3 region has 12 residues. Trimming took 1 base from V and 6 from J, leaving 3 bases between them.

V usage is TRBV2 and J usage is TRBJ2-5, with D uncertain. Trimming left V 0 bases short and J 0 bases short, with 5 bases between. The CDR3 is 14 residues long. The germline V gene encodes CDR1 SNHLY and CDR2 FYNNEI. The CDR3 DNA is TGTGCCAGCAGTGAAGCAGCCTACCAAGAGACCCAGTACTTC. Amino acids: CASSEAAYQETQYF. The full variable domain, its missing parts supplied by reference TRBV2 and TRBJ2-5, is EPEVTQTPSHQVTQMGQEVILRCVPISNHLYFYWYRQILGQKVEFLVSFYNNEISEKSEIFDDQFSVERPDGSNFTLKIRSTKLEDSAMYFCASSEAAYQETQYFGPGTRLLVL.

The chain joins TRBV12-3 or TRBV12-4 to TRBJ1-4; D unclear. The CDR3 is 14 amino acids. The V end was cut by 0 bases, the J end by 8 bases, with 10 bases between. The CDR3 DNA follows: TGTGCCAGCAGTTTAGCAGGGCTTAGGGAAAAACTGTTTTTT. Translating it yields CASSLAGLREKLFF.

The chain links TRBV6-1 to TRBJ2-5, with D uncertain. CDR1 is MNHNS and CDR2 is SASEGT in the germline V gene. The V end lost 0 bases, the J end lost 14 bases, and 10 bases lay between the germline ends. The CDR3 length is 11 residues. This chain's CDR3 is CASSEAVTAYF. As DNA, the CDR3 is TGTGCCAGCAGTGAAGCAGTGACGGCTTACTTC.

This clonotype was counted at least ten times. The chain joins TRBV12-3 or TRBV12-4 to TRBJ2-7; D perhaps matches TRBD1 (6 bases). V gave up 6 bases and J gave up 4 bases, with 13 bases separating them. The CDR3 is 13 amino acids. As DNA, the CDR3 is TGTGCCAGCAGAGGGCAGGGGAATTACGAGCAGTACTTC. It encodes CASRGQGNYEQYF.

The chain has TRBV20-1 and TRBJ2-3; 11 nucleotides match TRBD2. The V and J ends lost 2 bases and 2 bases, in that order; junction bases with no gene match: 9. The CDR3 runs to 17 residues. Per germline, CDR1 DFQATT and CDR2 SNEGSKA (reference sequence). In nucleotides, the CDR3 is TGCAGTGCTAGAATAGCGGGGGGGCCAGGTCTCACAGATACGCAGTATTTT. This gives the protein CSARIAGGPGLTDTQYF.

This clonotype was recorded many times. The chain combines TRBV10-3 with TRBJ1-2, with a tentative D call TRBD1 (5 bases). The V end was cut by 6 bases, the J end by 3 bases, with 17 bases between. The CDR3 contains 15 residues. Germline V gene data show CDR1 as ENHRY and CDR2 as SYGVKD. CDR3 loop: CAISRRAGGDYGYTF. CDR3 bases: TGTGCCATCAGCCGACGGGCCGGGGGAGACTATGGCTACACCTTC.

This clonotype occurred many times. V is TRBV20-1 and J is TRBJ2-1; 8 nucleotides match TRBD1. The trim removed 0 bases at V and 7 bases at J, leaving 8 bases unmatched. Germline CDR1 DFQATT, CDR2 SNEGSKA (reference sequence). The CDR3 runs 15 residues. The CDR3 DNA sequence: TGCAGTGCTAGAGACCTGACCAGGGGGCGAAATGAGCAGTTCTTC. Its protein is CSARDLTRGRNEQFF.

The gene calls are TRBV19 and TRBJ2-1, with 7 bases matching TRBD2. J gave up 4 bases and V 4 bases, and 4 bases lay outside the gene matches. The CDR3 totals 14 residues. In germline, CDR1 is LNHDA, CDR2 SQIVND (reference sequence). The CDR3 here is CASSTGLVYNEQFF. The DNA for the CDR3 is TGTGCCAGTAGTACCGGACTAGTTTACAATGAGCAGTTCTTC.

This chain uses TRBV30 with TRBJ2-1; D not resolved. This CDR3 contains 11 residues. Germline CDR1 is GTSNPN and CDR2 is SVGIG (reference sequence). Trimming cost V 2 bases and J 5 bases, with 4 bases left between them. The CDR3, as DNA: TGTGCCTGGAGTAAAAACAATGAGCAGTTCTTC. Translation: CAWSKNNEQFF.